Included here is one TCR beta chain sequence, with context. This entry comes from a study of blood T cell repertoires in COVID-19. Clones were sequenced by immunoSEQ multiplex PCR, and TCRdb holds only the in-frame ones, with some missing. Of approximately 140,000 clones listed, just under 85% are singletons. Participants reported their clinical history, and cohort assignment relied on those reports. The specimen sequenced was PBMCs or T cells enriched from blood (not recorded which). The sequence was obtained from a woman aged 45-59 years with acute COVID-19.

The CDR3 sequence: CASSFGANTEAFF. The CDR3 nucleotides read TGCGCCAGCAGCTTTGGGGCAAACACTGAAGCTTTCTTT. The rearrangement uses TRBV5-1 and TRBJ1-1, with D tentatively TRBD1 (5 bases). The V gene lost 2 bases and the J gene lost 2 bases, with 7 bases spanning the gap. CDR1 is SGHRS, CDR2 YFSETQ, per germline. The CDR3 has 13 residues. The whole variable domain, filled in from reference TRBV5-1 and TRBJ1-1, reads KAGVTQTPRYLIKTRGQQVTLSCSPISGHRSVSWYQQTPGQGLQFLFEYFSETQRNKGNFPGRFSGRQFSNSRSEMNVSTLELGDSALYLCASSFGANTEAFFGQGTRLTVV.